The clone carrying this TCR beta chain appeared a few times. The antigen remains undetermined. The CDR3 has 14 amino acids. V lost 1 base to trimming and J lost 8 bases; unmatched junction nucleotides: 5. CDR1 is SGDLS, CDR2 YYNGEE, per germline. This sample was taken from a study of cytomegalovirus exposure and HLA in healthy donors. With 60 Vbeta and 13 Jbeta primers, the PCR was carried out. Assay used: immunoSEQ multiplex PCR; TCRdb lists only in-frame clones, some missing. The data hold under 200,000 clones, with 68% observed a single time. Study results and caveats: Trimming of TCR beta V- and J-genes showed a link, identified in a later analysis, to a missense DCLRE1C variant. Rarity marked most TCR sequences, yet some public TCRs occurred in many donors. Association of 17,000 or so TCR beta sequences with HLA alleles was found at 0.05 false discovery rate in a later analysis. In a later analysis, HLA-associated beta chains showed higher expansion and lower generation probabilities than comparable chains.

The TCR originated in a man over 45 in good health and CMV-seronegative. The sample taken for sequencing was PBMCs. The chain has TRBV9 and TRBJ1-2; 10 bases line up with TRBD1. Written as DNA, the CDR3 is TGTGCCAGCAGCGTAAGAGGACAGGGGGAAGGCTACACCTTC. Translation: CASSVRGQGEGYTF.